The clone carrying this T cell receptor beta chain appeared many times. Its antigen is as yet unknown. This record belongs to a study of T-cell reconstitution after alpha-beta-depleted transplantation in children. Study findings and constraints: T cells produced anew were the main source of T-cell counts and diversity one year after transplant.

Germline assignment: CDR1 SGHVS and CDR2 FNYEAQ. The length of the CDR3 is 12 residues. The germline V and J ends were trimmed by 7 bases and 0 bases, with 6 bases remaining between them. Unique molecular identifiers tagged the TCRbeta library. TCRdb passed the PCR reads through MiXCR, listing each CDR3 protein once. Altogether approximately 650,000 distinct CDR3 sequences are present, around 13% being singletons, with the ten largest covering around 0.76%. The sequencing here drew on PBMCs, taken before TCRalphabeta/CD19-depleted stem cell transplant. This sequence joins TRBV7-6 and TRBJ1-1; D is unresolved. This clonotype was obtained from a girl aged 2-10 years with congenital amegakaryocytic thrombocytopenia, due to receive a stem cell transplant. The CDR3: CASKPLNTEAFF. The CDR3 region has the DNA TGTGCCAGCAAACCCCTGAACACTGAAGCTTTCTTT.